This T cell receptor beta chain was retrieved from a study of post-analysis software for immune sequencing data (dated by TCRdb to 2013 to 2016). Broadly, across the study: Relapsing-remitting, secondary progressive and progressive-relapsing multiple sclerosis were recorded as disease courses, and subtype annotation was lacking for some patients. The patient repertoires were compared against approximately eleven previously published healthy control repertoires obtained from donors aged about 6 to 28 years. A subset of samples was prepared in parallel using single-end sample barcoding, then pooled and co-amplified after Illumina adapter ligation.

As to this clonotype: Its antigen specificity is not known. The input lacks base qualities; no much larger clone sits a single base away.

The germline V gene provides CDR1 KGHDR and CDR2 SFDVKD. V is clipped by 5 bases and J by 2 bases, and the sequence between their germline boundaries is 13 bases long. The CDR3 spans 15 residues, from the cysteine through the phenylalanine. Only CDR3 DNA remains: 45 bases, in frame from the first base. TCR beta repertoires were profiled from peripheral blood of approximately 13 young patients with multiple sclerosis to demonstrate the VDJtools post-analysis software. The patients with multiple sclerosis were children and adolescents between 6 and 15 years of age. The full study reports these points: Compared with controls, multiple sclerosis patients had significantly lower normalized Chao1 diversity, a finding suggesting substantial peripheral T-cell clonal expansion. Patients showed significantly higher frequencies than controls for a handful of TRBV segments, among them TRBV5-6, TRBV5-1 and TRBV20-1. The control group was slightly older than the multiple sclerosis patient group. Direct clustering with F measure revealed strong co-clustering of samples prepared in the same batch, which led to a batch-effect correction.

The receptor library was made with PCR. Sequencing took place on an Illumina HiSeq 2500. To reduce PCR and sequencing biases, unique molecular identifiers were built into the TCR beta cDNA libraries. Every 1 to 10 million input T cells yielded 500,000 or so cDNA molecules, meaning each molecule approximated one T cell. Patient libraries were prepared and sequenced with the same protocol used for the earlier healthy control dataset. Within a given batch, samples were prepared together, multiplexed and sequenced on the same HiSeq lane. In the paper's pipeline: Raw barcoded reads were processed with MIGEC, discarding single-read molecular identifier groups before consensus assembly and CDR3 extraction. VDJtools was used for post-analysis of the clonotype tables, and diversity was normalized by down-sampling every dataset to the size of the smallest sample. Repertoire overlap clustering matched CDR3 amino acid but not nucleotide sequences to correct batch-related cross-sample contamination. TCRdb ran its own pipeline on the public reads, namely fastp trimming at Q25 and MiXCR clone calling, and kept in-frame beta chains. Rows are unified per CDR3 protein, each entry keeping the most common DNA and genes. The V and J calls shown here were made by TCRdb, not taken from the authors' results. The sample table holds about 770,000 distinct CDR3 sequences, of which more than 45% were seen once. The ten top clones hold 4% to 5% of the sample.

This TCR came from a girl under 18 with multiple sclerosis. The sample was blood. The chain is encoded by TRBV24-1 joined to TRBJ2-3; no D gene is confidently identified. The nucleotides read TGTGCCACCAGTGTCTTAGGGCCCGTCACAGATACGCAGTATTTT. Protein translation: CATSVLGPVTDTQYF.